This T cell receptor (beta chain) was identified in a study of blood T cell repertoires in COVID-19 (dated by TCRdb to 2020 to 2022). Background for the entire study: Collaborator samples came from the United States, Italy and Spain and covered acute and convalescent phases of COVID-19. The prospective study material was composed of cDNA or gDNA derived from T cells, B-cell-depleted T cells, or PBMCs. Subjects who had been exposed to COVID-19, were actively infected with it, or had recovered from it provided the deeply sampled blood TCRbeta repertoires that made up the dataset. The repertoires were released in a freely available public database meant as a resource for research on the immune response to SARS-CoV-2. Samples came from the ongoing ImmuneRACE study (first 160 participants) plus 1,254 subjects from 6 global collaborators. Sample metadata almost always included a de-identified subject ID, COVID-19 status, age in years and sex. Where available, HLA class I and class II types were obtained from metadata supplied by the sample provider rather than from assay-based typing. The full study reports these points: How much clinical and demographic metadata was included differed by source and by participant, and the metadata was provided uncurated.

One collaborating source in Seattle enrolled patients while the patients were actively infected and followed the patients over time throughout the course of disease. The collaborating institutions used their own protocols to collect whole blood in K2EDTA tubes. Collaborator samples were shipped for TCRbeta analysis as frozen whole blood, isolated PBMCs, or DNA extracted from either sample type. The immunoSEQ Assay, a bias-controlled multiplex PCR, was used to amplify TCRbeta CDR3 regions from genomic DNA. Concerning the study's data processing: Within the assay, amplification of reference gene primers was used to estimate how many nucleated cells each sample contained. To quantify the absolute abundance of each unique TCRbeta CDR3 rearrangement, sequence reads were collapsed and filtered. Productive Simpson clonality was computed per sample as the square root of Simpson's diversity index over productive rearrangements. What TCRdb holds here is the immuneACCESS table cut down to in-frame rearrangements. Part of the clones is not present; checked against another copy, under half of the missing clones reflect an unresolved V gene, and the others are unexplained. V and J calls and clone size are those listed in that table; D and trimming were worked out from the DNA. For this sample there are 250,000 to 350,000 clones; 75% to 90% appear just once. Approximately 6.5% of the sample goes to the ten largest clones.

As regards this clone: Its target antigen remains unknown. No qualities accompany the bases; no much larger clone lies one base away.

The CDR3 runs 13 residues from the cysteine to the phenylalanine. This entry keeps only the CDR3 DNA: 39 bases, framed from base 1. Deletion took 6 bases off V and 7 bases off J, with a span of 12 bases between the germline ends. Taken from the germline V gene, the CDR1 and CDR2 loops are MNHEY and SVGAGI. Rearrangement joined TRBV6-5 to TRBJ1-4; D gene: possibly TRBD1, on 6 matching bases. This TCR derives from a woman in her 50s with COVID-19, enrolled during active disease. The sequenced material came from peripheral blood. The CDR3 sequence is CASRRGGSEKLFF. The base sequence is TGTGCCAGCAGGCGGGGGGGCAGTGAAAAACTGTTTTTT.